The rows below give T cell receptor beta chains drawn from one sample of a study of siplizumab effects on memory and regulatory T cells. Generated by immunoSEQ multiplex PCR, the TCRdb table keeps only in-frame clones and is missing some. The sample lists some 100,000 clones; roughly 91% were seen once. The sequenced sample consisted of non-Treg CD4+ T cells sorted from blood. These TCRs come from a human donor in good health. Both conserved end residues are part of each CDR3. Fields, in order: CDR3 protein, CDR3 length, J gene, V gene.

CDR3aa: CASSYSRGSTEAFF
len: 14
j_gene: TRBJ1-1
v_gene: TRBV6-6

CDR3aa: CASSVEEGEQYF
len: 12
j_gene: TRBJ2-7
v_gene: TRBV9

CDR3aa: CASSEETAGVGPYEQFF
len: 17
j_gene: TRBJ2-1
v_gene: TRBV6-1

CDR3aa: CASSTDLKFHGYTF
len: 14
j_gene: TRBJ1-2
v_gene: TRBV9

CDR3aa: CASSYRTGDEQYF
len: 13
j_gene: TRBJ2-7
v_gene: TRBV6-5

CDR3aa: CASSRDYSGNTIYF
len: 14
j_gene: TRBJ1-3
v_gene: TRBV18

CDR3aa: CASSLSGVTYEQYF
len: 14
j_gene: TRBJ2-7
v_gene: TRBV7-3

CDR3aa: CASRPGQGSYEQYF
len: 14
j_gene: TRBJ2-7
v_gene: TRBV5-4

CDR3aa: CASSLWSNNEQFF
len: 13
j_gene: TRBJ2-1
v_gene: TRBV27

CDR3aa: CASNSNQGAGKQYF
len: 14
j_gene: TRBJ2-7
v_gene: TRBV6-5

CDR3aa: CASSENLAGGWDTGELFF
len: 18
j_gene: TRBJ2-2
v_gene: TRBV6-1

CDR3aa: CASSYSPTEAFF
len: 12
j_gene: TRBJ1-1
v_gene: TRBV5-6

CDR3aa: CSVGDPPTEAFF
len: 12
j_gene: TRBJ1-1
v_gene: TRBV29-1

CDR3aa: CASSKALLRPTAINTEAFF
len: 19
j_gene: TRBJ1-1
v_gene: TRBV21-1

CDR3aa: CASSLEGKDEQFF
len: 13
j_gene: TRBJ2-1
v_gene: TRBV11-3

CDR3aa: CASSLPGQGVSGYTF
len: 15
j_gene: TRBJ1-2
v_gene: TRBV7-9

CDR3aa: CASSSSWTSGRGGELFF
len: 17
j_gene: TRBJ2-2
v_gene: TRBV11-3

CDR3aa: CASSWGQGNNSPLHF
len: 15
j_gene: TRBJ1-6
v_gene: TRBV2

CDR3aa: CASSHNLISYEQYF
len: 14
j_gene: TRBJ2-7
v_gene: TRBV14

CDR3aa: CASKPVPNTEAFF
len: 13
j_gene: TRBJ1-1
v_gene: TRBV30

CDR3aa: CAWSQLTAYEQYF
len: 13
j_gene: TRBJ2-7
v_gene: TRBV30

CDR3aa: CASTRTSGRLDEQFF
len: 15
j_gene: TRBJ2-1
v_gene: TRBV9

CDR3aa: CASSLGERITYNEQFF
len: 16
j_gene: TRBJ2-1
v_gene: TRBV11-3

CDR3aa: CASSPPASSYEQYF
len: 14
j_gene: TRBJ2-7
v_gene: TRBV18

CDR3aa: CASSPSYGGGNIQYF
len: 15
j_gene: TRBJ2-4
v_gene: TRBV9

CDR3aa: CASGLAYNEQFF
len: 12
j_gene: TRBJ2-1
v_gene: TRBV12-5

CDR3aa: CAITGRGADTQYF
len: 13
j_gene: TRBJ2-3
v_gene: TRBV10-3

CDR3aa: CASSSGSSGFNEQFF
len: 15
j_gene: TRBJ2-1
v_gene: TRBV27

CDR3aa: CASSLGGTGRFF
len: 12
j_gene: TRBJ2-1
v_gene: TRBV5-4

CDR3aa: CASTELAGGTGEQFF
len: 15
j_gene: TRBJ2-1
v_gene: TRBV5-1

CDR3aa: CASSVSRDKEYF
len: 12
j_gene: TRBJ2-3
v_gene: TRBV19

CDR3aa: CASRGLAGNYNEQFF
len: 15
j_gene: TRBJ2-1
v_gene: TRBV27

CDR3aa: CASRIGTGNTEAFF
len: 14
j_gene: TRBJ1-1
v_gene: TRBV6-6

CDR3aa: CASSPQGINTEAFF
len: 14
j_gene: TRBJ1-1
v_gene: TRBV19

CDR3aa: CASSRYVAAQDTQYF
len: 15
j_gene: TRBJ2-3
v_gene: TRBV28

CDR3aa: CASSRTEYEQYF
len: 12
j_gene: TRBJ2-7
v_gene: TRBV5-6

CDR3aa: CASSPYRVDQPQHF
len: 14
j_gene: TRBJ1-5
v_gene: TRBV28

CDR3aa: CASSLRSDTEAFF
len: 13
j_gene: TRBJ1-1
v_gene: TRBV5-5

CDR3aa: CASRRGNTQYF
len: 11
j_gene: TRBJ2-3
v_gene: TRBV19

CDR3aa: CAIPGEPRSGANVLTF
len: 16
j_gene: TRBJ2-6
v_gene: TRBV10-3

CDR3aa: CASSAGPGLAGGWDTQYF
len: 18
j_gene: TRBJ2-3
v_gene: TRBV9

CDR3aa: CASSFKPSYEQYF
len: 13
j_gene: TRBJ2-7
v_gene: TRBV27

CDR3aa: CASSFTGRAFGGELFF
len: 16
j_gene: TRBJ2-2
v_gene: TRBV27

CDR3aa: CASSPGGVPDYNEQFF
len: 16
j_gene: TRBJ2-1
v_gene: TRBV5-4

CDR3aa: CAPRGVRRGYTF
len: 12
j_gene: TRBJ1-2
v_gene: TRBV10-3

CDR3aa: CASSNARWTAMDTQYF
len: 16
j_gene: TRBJ2-3
v_gene: TRBV19

CDR3aa: CASSLNGGMDQPQHF
len: 15
j_gene: TRBJ1-5
v_gene: TRBV28

CDR3aa: CASSSGQPLLHEQFF
len: 15
j_gene: TRBJ2-1
v_gene: TRBV5-8

CDR3aa: CASSLIKPSGELFF
len: 14
j_gene: TRBJ2-2
v_gene: TRBV5-1

CDR3aa: CASSPKKATEAFF
len: 13
j_gene: TRBJ1-1
v_gene: TRBV18

CDR3aa: CASSQEWRSSYNSPLHF
len: 17
j_gene: TRBJ1-6
v_gene: TRBV4-2

CDR3aa: CASSSGQGFGYGYTF
len: 15
j_gene: TRBJ1-2
v_gene: TRBV6-1

CDR3aa: CASSTNYSELAYNEQFF
len: 17
j_gene: TRBJ2-1
v_gene: TRBV27

CDR3aa: CASNPRRNTGELFF
len: 14
j_gene: TRBJ2-2
v_gene: TRBV7-2

CDR3aa: CASSYNGGTEAFF
len: 13
j_gene: TRBJ1-1
v_gene: TRBV6-5

CDR3aa: CSVEVGRGMYF
len: 11
j_gene: TRBJ2-7
v_gene: TRBV29-1

CDR3aa: CASSNWGGDEKLFF
len: 14
j_gene: TRBJ1-4
v_gene: TRBV5-1

CDR3aa: CASSPRTGYHGTEAFF
len: 16
j_gene: TRBJ1-1
v_gene: TRBV27

CDR3aa: CASSKAALRATEAFF
len: 15
j_gene: TRBJ1-1
v_gene: TRBV18

CDR3aa: CASSLGLAGGISYNEQFF
len: 18
j_gene: TRBJ2-1
v_gene: TRBV5-1